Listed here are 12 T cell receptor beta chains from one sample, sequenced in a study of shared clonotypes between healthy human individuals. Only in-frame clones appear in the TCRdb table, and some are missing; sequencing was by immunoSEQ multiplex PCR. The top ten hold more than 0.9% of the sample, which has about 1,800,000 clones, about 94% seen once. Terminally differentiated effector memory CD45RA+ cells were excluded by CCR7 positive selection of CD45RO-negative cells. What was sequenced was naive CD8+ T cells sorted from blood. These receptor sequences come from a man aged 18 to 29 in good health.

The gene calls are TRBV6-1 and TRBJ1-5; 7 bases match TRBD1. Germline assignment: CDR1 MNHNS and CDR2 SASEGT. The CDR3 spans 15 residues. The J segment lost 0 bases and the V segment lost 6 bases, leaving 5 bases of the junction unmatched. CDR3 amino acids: CASRGTGVSNQPQHF. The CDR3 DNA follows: TGTGCCAGCAGAGGAACAGGGGTTAGCAATCAGCCCCAGCATTTT.

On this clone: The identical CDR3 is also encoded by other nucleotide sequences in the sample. The CDR3 DNA is TGTGCCAGCAGTTACAGAGGGGGCACTGAAGCTTTCTTT. Translation gives CASSYRGGTEAFF. The genes are TRBV6-5 and TRBJ1-1; tentative D call: TRBD1 (6 bases). Trimming shortened V by 2 bases and J by 4 bases, and 8 bases separated the two germline ends. This CDR3 is built from 13 residues. The germline V gene encodes CDR1 MNHEY and CDR2 SVGAGI.

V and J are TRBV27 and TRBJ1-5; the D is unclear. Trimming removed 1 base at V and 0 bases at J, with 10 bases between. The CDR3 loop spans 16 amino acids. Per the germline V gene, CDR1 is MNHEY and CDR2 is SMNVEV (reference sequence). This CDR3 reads CASSLLGPYSNQPQHF. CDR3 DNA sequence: TGTGCCAGCAGTTTATTAGGCCCTTATAGCAATCAGCCCCAGCATTTT.

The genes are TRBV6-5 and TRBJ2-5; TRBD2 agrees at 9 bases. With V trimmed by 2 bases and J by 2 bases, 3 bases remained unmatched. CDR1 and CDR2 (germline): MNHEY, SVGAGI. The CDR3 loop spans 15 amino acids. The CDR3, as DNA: TGTGCCAGCAGTTACGAGACTAGCGGACAAGAGACCCAGTACTTC. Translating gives CASSYETSGQETQYF.

This chain's CDR3 is CASSPGWGGELFF. The CDR3 coding sequence is TGTGCCAGCAGCCCGGGGTGGGGCGGGGAGCTGTTTTTT. The gene calls are TRBV11-2 and TRBJ2-2, with D perhaps matching TRBD2 (5 bases). The V gene lost 5 bases and the J gene lost 7 bases, with 11 bases spanning the gap. CDR1 is SGHAT, CDR2 FQNNGV, per germline. The CDR3 consists of 13 residues. Together with reference TRBV11-2 and TRBJ2-2, the CDR3 gives the full variable domain: EAGVAQSPRYKIIEKRQSVAFWCNPISGHATLYWYQQILGQGPKLLIQFQNNGVVDDSQLPKDRFSAERLKGVDSTLKIQPAKLEDSAVYLCASSPGWGGELFFGEGSRLTVL.

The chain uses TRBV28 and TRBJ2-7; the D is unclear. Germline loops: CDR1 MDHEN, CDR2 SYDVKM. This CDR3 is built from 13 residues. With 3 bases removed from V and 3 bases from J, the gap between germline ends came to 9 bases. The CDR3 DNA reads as TGTGCCAGCAGTTTTGGTGGGGTCTACGAGCAGTACTTC. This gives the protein CASSFGGVYEQYF. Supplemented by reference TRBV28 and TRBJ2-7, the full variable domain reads DVKVTQSSRYLVKRTGEKVFLECVQDMDHENMFWYRQDPGLGLRLIYFSYDVKMKEKGDIPEGYSVSREKKERFSLILESASTNQTSMYLCASSFGGVYEQYFGPGTRLTVT.

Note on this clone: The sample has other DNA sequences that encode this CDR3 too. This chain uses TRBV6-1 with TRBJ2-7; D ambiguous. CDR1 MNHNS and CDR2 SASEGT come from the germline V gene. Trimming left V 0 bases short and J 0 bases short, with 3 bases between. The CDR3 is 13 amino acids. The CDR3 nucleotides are TGTGCCAGCAGTGAAGCCAGCTCCTACGAGCAGTACTTC. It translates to CASSEASSYEQYF.

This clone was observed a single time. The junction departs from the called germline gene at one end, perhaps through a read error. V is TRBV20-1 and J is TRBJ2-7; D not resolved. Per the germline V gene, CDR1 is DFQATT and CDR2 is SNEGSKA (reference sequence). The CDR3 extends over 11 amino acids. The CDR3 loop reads CSARVTHEQYF. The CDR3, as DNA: TGCAGTGCGAGAGTCACTCACGAGCAGTACTTC.

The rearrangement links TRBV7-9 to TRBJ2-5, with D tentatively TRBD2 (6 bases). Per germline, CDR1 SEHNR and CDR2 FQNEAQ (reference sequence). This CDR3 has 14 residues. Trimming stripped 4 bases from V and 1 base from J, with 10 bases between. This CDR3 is CASSSRDFQETQYF. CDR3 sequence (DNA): TGTGCCAGCAGCTCACGGGACTTCCAAGAGACCCAGTACTTC.

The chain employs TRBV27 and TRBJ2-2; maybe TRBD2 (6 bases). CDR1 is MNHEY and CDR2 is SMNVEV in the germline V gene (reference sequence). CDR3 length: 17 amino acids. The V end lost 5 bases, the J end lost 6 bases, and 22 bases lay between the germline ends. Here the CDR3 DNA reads TGTGCCAGCAGTGCCCTCCGGGGGAGCGGCGTAGCCGGGGAGCTGTTTTTT. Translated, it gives CASSALRGSGVAGELFF.

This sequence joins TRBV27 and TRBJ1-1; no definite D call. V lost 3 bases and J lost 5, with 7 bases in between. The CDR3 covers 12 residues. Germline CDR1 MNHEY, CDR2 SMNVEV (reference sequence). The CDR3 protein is CASSFDGTEAFF. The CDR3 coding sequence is TGTGCCAGCAGTTTTGACGGGACTGAAGCTTTCTTT.

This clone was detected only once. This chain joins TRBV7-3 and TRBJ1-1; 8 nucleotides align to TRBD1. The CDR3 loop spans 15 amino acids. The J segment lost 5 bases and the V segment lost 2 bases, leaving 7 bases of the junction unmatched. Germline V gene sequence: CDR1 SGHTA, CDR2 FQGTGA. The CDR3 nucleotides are TGTGCCAGCAGCTTATCCGGACAGGGATGGACTGAAGCTTTCTTT. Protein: CASSLSGQGWTEAFF.